A single sample is the source of the 17 T cell receptor beta chains below, sequenced in a study of cytomegalovirus exposure and HLA in healthy donors. The primer mix had 60 Vbeta and 13 Jbeta primers. Profiling relied on immunoSEQ multiplex PCR, and the TCRdb table lists in-frame clones only, not all of them. Here the sample spans about 120,000 clones, around 77% being singletons. Sequencing used PBMCs. All receptors derive from a man in his forties in good health and CMV-seropositive.

The chain employs TRBV18 and TRBJ1-1; perhaps TRBD1 as D (6 bases). The germline V gene has CDR1 KGHSH and CDR2 LQKENI. The CDR3 has 17 residues. V was cut by 2 bases and J by 3 bases, with 19 bases left in between. This CDR3 reads CASSPRAGAGRDTEAFF. CDR3 coding DNA: TGTGCCAGCTCACCAAGGGCGGGGGCAGGGCGAGACACTGAAGCTTTCTTT.

This chain links TRBV5-1 with TRBJ2-3; 7 positions agree with TRBD2. From germline, CDR1 is SGHRS and CDR2 YFSETQ. The CDR3 covers 13 residues. V was pared by 6 bases and J by 1 base, with 2 bases of the junction left unmatched. DNA of the CDR3: TGCGCCAGCAAGGCGGGGGGCACAGATACGCAGTATTTT. Translating it yields CASKAGGTDTQYF.

This chain joins TRBV15 and TRBJ1-6; D is possibly TRBD1 (6 bases). This CDR3 comprises 14 residues. The germline V and J ends were trimmed by 5 bases and 6 bases, with 11 bases remaining between them. Looked up from germline, CDR1 is LNHNV and CDR2 is YYDKDF (reference sequence). CDR3 nucleotides: TGTGCCACCAGCGGGCAGGGGACTAATTCACCCCTCCACTTT. Its translation: CATSGQGTNSPLHF. The variable domain in full, completed from reference TRBV15 and TRBJ1-6, reads DAMVIQNPRYQVTQFGKPVTLSCSQTLNHNVMYWYQQKSSQAPKLLFHYYDKDFNNEADTPDNFQSRRPNTSFCFLDIRSPGLGDTAMYLCATSGQGTNSPLHFGNGTRLTVT.

For this clone: An end of the junction differs from the germline gene, which may be a read error. The chain couples TRBV7-7 to TRBJ2-5; tentative D call: TRBD2 (7 bases). CDR1 and CDR2 (germline): SSHAT, FNYEAQ (reference sequence). This CDR3 has 15 residues. CDR3 DNA: TGTGCTAGCAGCTTAGGGGGGGTACTACAAGAGACCCAGTACTTC. This encodes CASSLGGVLQETQYF. Filled out from reference TRBV7-7 and TRBJ2-5, the complete variable domain reads GAGVSQSPRYKVTKRGQDVTLRCDPISSHATLYWYQQALGQGPEFLTYFNYEAQPDKSGLPSDRFSAERPEGSISTLTIQRTEQRDSAMYRCASSLGGVLQETQYFGPGTRLLVL.

The CDR3 sequence: CAPRFDRGIQETQYF. The CDR3 DNA follows: TGTGCTCCCAGGTTTGACAGGGGAATCCAAGAGACCCAGTACTTC. This chain uses TRBV7-7 with TRBJ2-5, with 8 bases fitting TRBD1. This CDR3 has 15 amino acids. CDR1 and CDR2 (germline): SSHAT, FNYEAQ (reference sequence).

The gene calls are TRBV5-6 and TRBJ1-2, with D possibly being TRBD1 (5 bases). This CDR3 has 16 residues. Trimming shortened V by 4 bases and J by 6 bases, and 22 bases separated the two germline ends. Germline V gives CDR1 SGHDT, CDR2 YYEEEE. CDR3 nucleotide sequence: TGTGCCAGCAGCCCCACCTTCTGGCAGGGCTCCAATGGCTACACCTTC. Translating gives CASSPTFWQGSNGYTF.

V gene TRBV5-1 combines with J gene TRBJ2-5; perhaps TRBD2 as D (6 bases). V was cut by 0 bases and J by 5 bases, with 20 bases left in between. In germline, CDR1 is SGHRS, CDR2 YFSETQ. The CDR3 extends over 17 amino acids. CDR3 nucleotide sequence: TGCGCCAGCAGCTTGGGATTAGGGTACGCGGGGAGGGAGACCCAGTACTTC. Its protein product is CASSLGLGYAGRETQYF. Using reference TRBV5-1 and TRBJ2-5 for the parts outside the CDR3, the full variable domain is KAGVTQTPRYLIKTRGQQVTLSCSPISGHRSVSWYQQTPGQGLQFLFEYFSETQRNKGNFPGRFSGRQFSNSRSEMNVSTLELGDSALYLCASSLGLGYAGRETQYFGPGTRLLVL.

The rearrangement links TRBV28 to TRBJ1-2; possibly TRBD1 for D (5 bases). Germline V CDR1 and CDR2: MDHEN, SYDVKM. The CDR3 spans 15 residues. Trimming shortened V by 4 bases and J by 0 bases, and 12 bases separated the two germline ends. The CDR3 DNA reads TGTGCCAGCAGTTCACACAGGTATTCTAACTATGGCTACACCTTC. This codes for CASSSHRYSNYGYTF.

The chain couples TRBV5-6 to TRBJ1-5, with 7 bases matching TRBD1. CDR3 length equals 15 residues. The germline V gene encodes CDR1 SGHDT and CDR2 YYEEEE. V dropped 1 base and J dropped 2; count of bases not matched to a gene: 3. CDR3 coding DNA: TGTGCCAGCAGCTTGTTCCAGGGGGGCAATCAGCCCCAGCATTTT. Residues: CASSLFQGGNQPQHF.

The table lists this clone with a few counts. The chain is built from TRBV5-6 and TRBJ2-7, with D possibly matching TRBD2 (6 bases). Germline-derived CDR1 and CDR2 are SGHDT and YYEEEE. Trimming removed 0 bases from V and 1 base from J, with 14 bases in between. The CDR3 is 16 amino acids. The CDR3, as DNA: TGTGCCAGCAGCTTGGGGGGGGACTCAAGATCCTACGAGCAGTACTTC. Translation gives CASSLGGDSRSYEQYF. Full variable domain (remainder filled in from reference TRBV5-6 and TRBJ2-7): DAGVTQSPTHLIKTRGQQVTLRCSPKSGHDTVSWYQQALGQGPQFIFQYYEEEERQRGNFPDRFSGHQFPNYSSELNVNALLLGDSALYLCASSLGGDSRSYEQYFGPGTRLTVT.

This clone was seen a few times. The J gene is TRBJ1-5, the V gene TRBV2; a possible D gene is TRBD1 (5 bases). This CDR3 has 15 amino acids. Germline CDR1 reads SNHLY; CDR2 reads FYNNEI. V gave up 1 base and J gave up 4 bases, with 11 bases separating them. CDR3 region: CASSEDARVNQPQHF. The CDR3 coding sequence is TGTGCCAGCAGTGAAGATGCCAGGGTAAATCAGCCCCAGCATTTT.

This chain links TRBV21-1 with TRBJ2-1; the D segment call TRBD1 is taken from the table without a DNA check. TRBV21-1 corresponds to a pseudogene. CDR3 size: 16 residues. The CDR3 spells CASSKEGRTGRNEQFF. The CDR3 DNA reads as TGTGCCAGCAGCAAAGAGGGGAGGACAGGGCGCAATGAGCAGTTCTTC.

V and J are TRBV6-1 and TRBJ2-7; D might be TRBD1 (6 bases). Germline V gene sequence: CDR1 MNHNS, CDR2 SASEGT. CDR3 length: 15 amino acids. The V end was cut by 3 bases, the J end by 2 bases, with 14 bases between. CDR3 sequence: CASSDGRGDTYEQYF. The CDR3 coding sequence is TGTGCCAGCAGTGATGGCAGGGGTGACACCTACGAGCAGTACTTC.

The V and J genes are TRBV28 and TRBJ2-7; 9 bases fit TRBD1. CDR3 length: 15 residues. V lost 6 bases, J lost 3 bases, and 9 bases stayed unmatched. The germline V gene has CDR1 MDHEN and CDR2 SYDVKM. The CDR3 protein is CASSSGTGNDYEQYF. CDR3 bases: TGTGCCAGCAGCAGTGGGACAGGGAACGACTACGAGCAGTACTTC.

The chain has TRBV7-2 and TRBJ2-1; 10 nucleotides line up with TRBD1. V shed 5 bases, J shed 8 bases, and the junction held 6 bases outside the gene matches. The CDR3 has 14 residues. Germline V CDR1 and CDR2: SGHTA, FQGNSA. The CDR3 DNA reads as TGTGCCAGCAGCCGGACAGGGGGTGGTGATGAGCAGTTCTTC. This gives the protein CASSRTGGGDEQFF.

This clone was detected a few times. V gene TRBV7-2 combines with J gene TRBJ1-1, with D uncertain. V lost 6 bases to trimming and J lost 2 bases, with 16 bases between them. The CDR3 spans 15 residues. Germline values: CDR1 SGHTA, CDR2 FQGNSA. The CDR3 bases are TGTGCCAGCAGTCTCCCGGCGGGCTCTAACACTGAAGCTTTCTTT. Its protein product is CASSLPAGSNTEAFF.

The rearrangement joins TRBV5-6 to TRBJ2-6; 9 nucleotides agree with TRBD1. Trimming took 1 base from V and 0 from J; bases not matched to a gene: 5. Germline loops: CDR1 SGHDT, CDR2 YYEEEE. This CDR3 region has 18 residues. DNA for the CDR3: TGTGCCAGCAGCTTGATGGGACAGGGATACTCTGGGGCCAACGTCCTGACTTTC. This gives the protein CASSLMGQGYSGANVLTF.